This T cell receptor (beta chain) was captured in a study of blood T cell repertoires in COVID-19. The overall study: Whether acute or convalescent, the COVID-19 samples came from the United States, Italy and Spain. Sample material is recorded as cDNA or gDNA derived from T cells, B-cell-depleted T cells, or PBMCs.

As processed by the authors: Reference gene primer amplification yielded estimated nucleated cell counts. Sequencing used immunoSEQ multiplex PCR; TCRdb keeps in-frame clones, though not all of them. That table furnishes V, J and clone size, whereas the DNA furnished D and trimming. Among 150,000 to 200,000 clones listed, roughly nine tenths were seen once. Unmatched junction bases numbered 13, after V lost 3 bases and J lost 7 bases. Per the germline V gene, CDR1 is GTSNPN and CDR2 is SVGIG (reference sequence). CDR3 size: 16 residues. Input material: peripheral blood. The receptor comes from a man aged 40-55 years with acute or convalescent COVID-19. The V call is TRBV30, the J call TRBJ2-7; 12 bases align to TRBD1. The CDR3 region is CAWRAGTGGLGAEQYF. CDR3 in DNA: TGTGCCTGGAGAGCCGGGACAGGGGGCCTGGGGGCTGAGCAGTACTTC.